This is a list of T cell receptor beta chains from one sample in a study of blood T cell repertoires in COVID-19. Method: immunoSEQ multiplex PCR; TCRdb's copy keeps in-frame clones and lacks some. The sample has about 430,000 clones, more than 70% seen once; the top ten hold 1.4% to 1.5%. The specimen sequenced was PBMCs or T cells enriched from blood (not recorded which). Receptor source: a woman aged 18-35 years who had been exposed to COVID-19. Each CDR3 is given with its conserved first and last residue. D genes are given only for firm matches. Where a row states a size, it is once, few, many or the class of an expanded clone; other rows omit it.

d_gene,j_gene,v_gene,len,abundance,CDR3nt,CDR3aa
NA,TRBJ2-1,TRBV6-4,15,NA,TGTGCCAGCAGTGTCTTCGGTGCTAGCGTTAATGAGCAGTTCTTC,CASSVFGASVNEQFF
TRBD2,TRBJ2-2,TRBV7-8,16,NA,TGTGCCAGCAGCTTAGGGGCTAGCGGGATCGGCGGGGAGCTGTTTTTT,CASSLGASGIGGELFF
TRBD2,TRBJ2-2,TRBV29-1,14,NA,TGCAGCGCAGAGGGTGGGAGGGCGATCGGGGAGCTGTTTTTT,CSAEGGRAIGELFF
TRBD1,TRBJ1-6,TRBV18,16,NA,TGTGCCAGCTCCCCCCCACCGGGACAGGGGATTTCACCCCTCCACTTT,CASSPPPGQGISPLHF
NA,TRBJ2-7,TRBV19,16,NA,TGTGCCAGTAGTATGACCCTAGCGCGGGAACCCTACGAGCAGTACTTC,CASSMTLAREPYEQYF
TRBD1,TRBJ2-7,TRBV28,15,NA,TGTGCCAGCAGTTTAGCCGGGACAGGATACTACGAGCAGTACTTC,CASSLAGTGYYEQYF
NA,TRBJ1-1,TRBV19,15,NA,TGTGCCAGTAGTATACGGGGAGCAATGAACACTGAAGCTTTCTTT,CASSIRGAMNTEAFF
TRBD1,TRBJ2-7,TRBV19,14,few,TGTGCCAGTAGCCGACAGGGGGACTCCTACGAGCAGTACTTC,CASSRQGDSYEQYF
NA,TRBJ1-1,TRBV24-1,13,NA,TGTGCCACCAGGGGGTCAGGGGACACTGAAGCTTTCTTT,CATRGSGDTEAFF
NA,TRBJ1-4,TRBV29-1,12,NA,TGCAGCGTTGAAGATCTCAATGAAAAACTGTTTTTT,CSVEDLNEKLFF
TRBD1,TRBJ2-7,TRBV6-5,15,NA,TGTGCCAGCAGCCGTGGGACAGTAACTACCTACGAGCAGTACTTC,CASSRGTVTTYEQYF
TRBD1,TRBJ2-2,TRBV11-3,16,NA,TGTGCCAGCAGCCCCCACGGGGACAGACCCACCGGGGAGCTGTTTTTT,CASSPHGDRPTGELFF
TRBD2,TRBJ2-1,TRBV7-2,15,NA,TGTGCCAGCAGCACTGGACTAGCGGGAGTGAGTGAGCAGTTCTTC,CASSTGLAGVSEQFF
TRBD1,TRBJ1-2,TRBV5-1,14,NA,TGCGCCAGCAGCCAGGACAGGGGAAGCTATGGCTACACCTTC,CASSQDRGSYGYTF
TRBD2,TRBJ2-2,TRBV6-6,15,NA,TGTGCCAGCAGTTACTCCCGACTAGCCACCGGGGAGCTGTTTTTT,CASSYSRLATGELFF
TRBD2,TRBJ2-1,TRBV20-1,15,few,TGCAGTGCTAGTCGGACTAGCGGGAGATACAATGAGCAGTTCTTC,CSASRTSGRYNEQFF
TRBD1,TRBJ1-6,TRBV15,15,NA,TGTGCCACCAGCGGCGGGGACAGGGAGAGATCACCCCTCCACTTT,CATSGGDRERSPLHF
TRBD1,TRBJ2-3,TRBV27,17,NA,TGTGCCAGCAGTTTATCCGTGCAGGGGGTTCGCACAGATACGCAGTATTTT,CASSLSVQGVRTDTQYF
NA,TRBJ2-3,TRBV24-1,16,NA,TGTGCCACCAGTGATTCCCGGGGTGGGCGTATAGATACGCAGTATTTT,CATSDSRGGRIDTQYF
NA,TRBJ2-3,TRBV18,17,NA,TGTGCCAGCTCACCACTTGAGAGGGCCGACCTCACAGATACGCAGTATTTT,CASSPLERADLTDTQYF
TRBD1,TRBJ2-7,TRBV7-2,14,NA,TGTGCCAGCAGCTCGCCGGGACAGGGGAACGAGCAGTACTTC,CASSSPGQGNEQYF
NA,TRBJ2-3,TRBV28,15,NA,TGTGCCAGCAGTTTCTACAGGGATACAACAGATACGCAGTATTTT,CASSFYRDTTDTQYF
NA,TRBJ1-4,TRBV6-4,13,NA,TGTGCCAGCAGTGACGCTCGGGGGGGAAAACTGTTTTTT,CASSDARGGKLFF
NA,TRBJ1-6,TRBV20-1,15,NA,TGCAGTGCTAGTAGAGGTGCGGATATTAATTCACCCCTCCACTTT,CSASRGADINSPLHF
NA,TRBJ1-6,TRBV6-5,14,NA,TGTGCCAGCAGTCCTCTGGGAGATAATTCACCCCTCCACTTT,CASSPLGDNSPLHF
NA,TRBJ2-1,TRBV9,15,NA,TGTGCCAGCAGCGTAGGCGCCGGGAGTGGTAATGAGCAGTTCTTC,CASSVGAGSGNEQFF
TRBD1,TRBJ1-2,TRBV28,13,NA,TGTGCCAGCAGTCTTGACAGGGTCTGGGGCTACACCTTC,CASSLDRVWGYTF
NA,TRBJ2-2,TRBV15,14,few,TGTGCCACCAGCAGACAGGGTCCCACCGGGGAGCTGTTTTTT,CATSRQGPTGELFF
TRBD2,TRBJ2-3,TRBV9,16,few,TGTGCCAGCAGCGTAGCAATAGCGGGGGGGCCTCAGACGCAGTATTTT,CASSVAIAGGPQTQYF
TRBD2,TRBJ2-1,TRBV28,16,once,TGTGCCAGCAGTTTATCTATGGGAGGGCCACGCGATGAGCAGTTCTTC,CASSLSMGGPRDEQFF
TRBD2,TRBJ2-1,TRBV7-2,16,NA,TGTGCCAGCAGCTTAGCTGGTGGCGGGGGAGACAATGAGCAGTTCTTC,CASSLAGGGGDNEQFF
TRBD2,TRBJ2-7,TRBV6-2/TRBV6-3,12,NA,TGTGCCAGCAGTTATCACGGGGGGGAGCAGTACTTC,CASSYHGGEQYF
NA,TRBJ2-3,TRBV6-4,14,NA,TGTGCCACCCGCCTGGACAGATTCACAGATACGCAGTATTTT,CATRLDRFTDTQYF
TRBD1,TRBJ1-1,TRBV20-1,11,NA,TGCAGTAAAGACAGGGACACTGAAGCTTTCTTT,CSKDRDTEAFF
TRBD1,TRBJ2-1,TRBV19,13,NA,TGTGCCGGAAAGGGACAGGGGGACAATGAGCAGTTCTTC,CAGKGQGDNEQFF
TRBD2,TRBJ2-2,TRBV10-1,17,NA,TGCGCCAGCAGTGAGGAAAGGGCTAGCGGGAGAGCCGGGGAGCTGTTTTTT,CASSEERASGRAGELFF
TRBD1,TRBJ1-6,TRBV4-3,19,NA,TGCGCCAGCAGCCGCAACCGGGACAGGGGGCGCTCCTATAATTCACCCCTCCACTTT,CASSRNRDRGRSYNSPLHF
NA,TRBJ1-2,TRBV5-6,13,NA,TGTGCCAGCAGGGCTGGACTAATAGAGGGCTACACCTTC,CASRAGLIEGYTF
NA,TRBJ2-7,TRBV6-5,14,NA,TGTGCCAGCGGGGAGGTTGGGAGACAATACGAGCAGTACTTC,CASGEVGRQYEQYF
NA,TRBJ2-2,TRBV4-2,12,NA,TGTGCCAGCAGAGGGGAAACCGGGGAGCTGTTTTTT,CASRGETGELFF
TRBD2,TRBJ2-3,TRBV6-2/TRBV6-3,15,NA,TGTGCCAGCAGTTACCCGACTAGCGGGAGTGAGCCGCAGTATTTT,CASSYPTSGSEPQYF
NA,TRBJ2-7,TRBV18,13,NA,TGTGCCAGCTCCCTACAGGGAGCCTACGAGCAGTACTTC,CASSLQGAYEQYF
NA,TRBJ1-1,TRBV25-1,14,NA,TGTGCCAGCAGTGATGTCAGGGAGAACACTGAAGCTTTCTTT,CASSDVRENTEAFF
TRBD1,TRBJ2-3,TRBV18,14,NA,TGTGCCAGCTCACCAGGACAGGGGGCGGATACGCAGTATTTT,CASSPGQGADTQYF
NA,TRBJ2-7,TRBV4-3,16,few,TGCGCCAGCAGCCAAGTAGCCGCGAGCGGAACCTACGAGCAGTACTTC,CASSQVAASGTYEQYF
NA,TRBJ2-3,TRBV7-3,14,NA,TGTGCCAGCAGCTTAACGTATGACCCACAGCCGCAGTATTTT,CASSLTYDPQPQYF
NA,TRBJ2-3,TRBV7-9,14,NA,TGTGCCAGCAGCTCAATCCAGAGCACAGATACGCAGTATTTT,CASSSIQSTDTQYF
NA,TRBJ1-1,TRBV13,15,NA,TGTGCCAGCAGCCTAACGGGGGGGCTCGACACTGAAGCTTTCTTT,CASSLTGGLDTEAFF
NA,TRBJ1-1,TRBV19,11,NA,TGTGCCAGCCATGGCGGGTTCGAAGCTTTCTTT,CASHGGFEAFF
NA,TRBJ1-1,TRBV10-3,15,few,TGTGCCATCAGGATTGGCTTAGGGGGAAACACTGAAGCTTTCTTT,CAIRIGLGGNTEAFF
NA,TRBJ2-5,TRBV6-5,14,NA,TGTGCCAGCAGTTACTCCCCTAGGGGGGAGACCCAGTACTTC,CASSYSPRGETQYF
TRBD2,TRBJ2-3,TRBV2,14,NA,TGTGCCAGCAGTGACGGGCTAGCGGGCGATACGCAGTATTTT,CASSDGLAGDTQYF
TRBD1,TRBJ1-1,TRBV3-1/TRBV3-2,12,NA,TGTGCCAGCAGCCAGGGAGACAGGGGACCTTTCTTT,CASSQGDRGPFF
NA,TRBJ2-7,TRBV6-5,14,few,TGTGCCAGCAGTCGGGTGGGTAGCTCCTACGAGCAGTACTTC,CASSRVGSSYEQYF
NA,TRBJ1-3,TRBV6-5,12,few,TGTGCCAGCAGAACTAGTGGAAACACCATATATTTT,CASRTSGNTIYF